This TCR beta chain was retrieved from a study of T cell responses to AZD1222 COVID-19 vaccine. The V end lost 2 bases, the J end lost 5 bases, and 13 bases lay between the germline ends. This CDR3 is 15 amino acids long. Germline V gives CDR1 MNHEY, CDR2 SVGAGI. TCRdb's copy holds only in-frame clones and misses some; the assay was immunoSEQ multiplex PCR. Found here are roughly 140,000 clones, approximately 90% of them singletons; the top ten hold roughly 1.6%. This specimen was peripheral blood, taken 28 days after the second AZD1222 dose. The sequence derives from an adult who received the AZD1222 COVID-19 vaccine. J is TRBJ2-1 and V is TRBV6-5, with D possibly TRBD2 on 5 matching bases. The CDR3 region is CASSYRLPPNNEQFF. The CDR3 bases are TGTGCCAGCAGTTACAGACTACCCCCAAACAATGAGCAGTTCTTC.